The 32 T cell receptor beta chains in this list originate from one sample, sequenced in a study of blood T cell repertoires in COVID-19. Repertoires were generated with immunoSEQ multiplex PCR, while TCRdb's copy carries only in-frame clones and drops some. The sample carries 280,000 or so clones, 83% recorded once. The specimen sequenced was peripheral blood. The receptors originated from a woman aged 45-65 years who had recovered from COVID-19.

This chain joins TRBV7-9 and TRBJ1-1, with TRBD1 matching over 8 bases. In germline, CDR1 is SEHNR, CDR2 FQNEAQ (reference sequence). The V and J ends lost 7 bases and 0 bases, in that order; junction bases with no gene match: 4. This CDR3 region has 14 residues. DNA of the CDR3: TGTGCCAGCACCTGGGACAGGCTGAACACTGAAGCTTTCTTT. The encoded protein is CASTWDRLNTEAFF.

This clone turned up a few times. The chain is built from TRBV29-1 and TRBJ2-1; 10 bases agree with TRBD1. Per the germline V gene, CDR1 is SQVTM and CDR2 is ANQGSEA. This CDR3 has 16 residues. J gave up 5 bases and V 6 bases, and 13 bases lay outside the gene matches. CDR3 coding DNA: TGCAGCGTGGCCGACCGGACAGGGGGAATCAACAATGAGCAGTTCTTC. Translating gives CSVADRTGGINNEQFF.

V usage is TRBV28 and J usage is TRBJ1-6, with D possibly matching TRBD1 (5 bases). The length of the CDR3 is 14 residues. The germline V gene encodes CDR1 MDHEN and CDR2 SYDVKM. V shed 10 bases and J shed 7 bases, with 17 bases lying between them. The CDR3 protein is CATLPVGGNSPLHF. Here the CDR3 DNA reads TGTGCCACCCTCCCTGTGGGGGGGAATTCACCCCTCCACTTT.

CDR3 protein: CASSLSGQGIQPQHF. Here the CDR3 DNA reads TGTGCCAGCAGTTTATCGGGGCAGGGTATCCAGCCCCAGCATTTT. The chain links TRBV27 to TRBJ1-5; weak D call: TRBD1 (5 bases). V was shortened by 0 bases and J by 7 bases, with 13 bases between the two germline ends. This CDR3 region has 15 residues. Germline V gene lookup returns CDR1 MNHEY and CDR2 SMNVEV (reference sequence).

This chain uses TRBV28 with TRBJ1-1; 8 bases line up with TRBD1. The J segment lost 1 base and the V segment lost 8 bases, leaving 6 bases of the junction unmatched. The CDR3 spans 14 residues. Looked up from germline, CDR1 is MDHEN and CDR2 is SYDVKM. CDR3 protein: CASCTRGQNTEAFF. DNA for the CDR3: TGTGCCAGCTGTACCAGGGGGCAGAACACTGAAGCTTTCTTT.

The V and J genes are TRBV6-6 and TRBJ2-7, with 10 bases matching TRBD2. The V segment lost 7 bases and the J segment 0 bases; nucleotides outside the gene matches: 3. This CDR3 region has 14 residues. Germline V gives CDR1 MNHNY, CDR2 SVGAGI (reference sequence). The chain's CDR3 is CASMASGSSYEQYF. Written as DNA, the CDR3 is TGTGCCAGCATGGCTAGCGGGAGCTCCTACGAGCAGTACTTC.

This chain joins TRBV28 and TRBJ1-2; the D gene is possibly TRBD1 (6 bases). The CDR3 is 17 residues long. CDR1 is MDHEN, CDR2 SYDVKM, per germline. The ends were cut back, 6 bases at V and 7 bases at J, with 27 bases in the middle. The CDR3 reads CASSALNQGLRMGGYTF. The DNA of the CDR3 is TGTGCCAGCAGCGCGCTAAACCAGGGGCTCAGGATGGGTGGCTACACCTTC.

Only a few counts were recorded for this clone. The V gene is TRBV5-1, the J gene TRBJ1-2, with D unclear. Deletions cut 9 bases from V and 1 base from J, with 13 bases between. The CDR3 sequence is 13 residues long. Germline V CDR1 and CDR2: SGHRS, YFSETQ. For the CDR3, the DNA is TGCGCCACCACTTGGGAGGGTAACTATGGCTACACCTTC. Translating gives CATTWEGNYGYTF.

The chain is built from TRBV5-4 and TRBJ2-7; D uncertain. Trimming cost V 2 bases and J 7 bases, with 10 bases left between them. Germline assignment: CDR1 SGHNT and CDR2 YYREEE (reference sequence). This CDR3 is built from 12 residues. The CDR3 sequence: CASSLNSYEQYF. Written as DNA, the CDR3 is TGTGCCAGCAGCTTAAACAGCTATGAGCAGTACTTC.

CDR3 region: CASSTLSGYNEQFF. In DNA form, the CDR3 reads TGTGCCAGCAGCACCCTCTCGGGCTACAATGAGCAGTTCTTC. The V and J genes are TRBV11-2 and TRBJ2-1, with D uncertain. The germline CDR1 and CDR2 sequences are SGHAT and FQNNGV. The germline V and J ends were trimmed by 5 bases and 3 bases, with 11 bases remaining between them. There are 14 residues in the CDR3.

This chain's CDR3 is CASSLHGGAAGTDTQYF. The CDR3 DNA follows: TGTGCCAGCAGCTTGCACGGAGGGGCAGCGGGCACAGATACGCAGTATTTT. The chain recombines TRBV11-3 with TRBJ2-3, with D possibly TRBD2 on 6 matching bases. Per the germline V gene, CDR1 is SGHNT and CDR2 is YENEEA. The CDR3 length is 17 residues. Trimming pared 3 bases from V and 1 base from J, leaving 17 bases between.

This rearrangement joins TRBV24-1 to TRBJ1-1, with TRBD1 matching over 7 bases. Germline V gene lookup returns CDR1 KGHDR and CDR2 SFDVKD. J gave up 2 bases and V 10 bases, and 9 bases lay outside the gene matches. The CDR3 extends over 14 amino acids. The CDR3 nucleotides are TGTGCCACTGGGACGGGACAGCCTAACACTGAAGCTTTCTTT. This sequence encodes CATGTGQPNTEAFF.

The gene calls are TRBV7-9 and TRBJ2-2; perhaps TRBD2 as D (6 bases). Trimming left V 5 bases short and J 3 bases short, with 7 bases between. Germline CDR1 reads SEHNR; CDR2 reads FQNEAQ (reference sequence). The CDR3 totals 13 residues. CDR3 protein: CASSPGDTGELFF. DNA for the CDR3: TGTGCCAGCAGCCCGGGAGACACCGGGGAGCTGTTTTTT.

The chain recombines TRBV28 with TRBJ1-5, with a weak D call TRBD1 (5 bases). The germline CDR1 and CDR2 sequences are MDHEN and SYDVKM. The CDR3 has 15 amino acids. V shed 2 bases and J shed 7 bases, with 15 bases lying between them. CDR3 DNA sequence: TGTGCCAGCAGTTTAGGAGGGCAGGGCTGGCAGCCCCAGCATTTT. Translating gives CASSLGGQGWQPQHF.

J is TRBJ2-1 and V is TRBV11-2, with 11 bases fitting TRBD2. This CDR3 contains 15 residues. V lost 6 bases to trimming and J lost 6 bases; unmatched junction nucleotides: 7. CDR1 and CDR2 (germline): SGHAT, FQNNGV. CDR3 sequence: CASSPSTSGGNEQFF. For the CDR3, the DNA is TGTGCCAGCAGTCCCAGTACTAGCGGGGGCAATGAGCAGTTCTTC.

This clone was found once. The gene calls are TRBV9 and TRBJ2-5; tentatively, D is TRBD2 (6 bases). V lost 1 base, J lost 5 bases, and 18 bases lay in between. Germline loops: CDR1 SGDLS, CDR2 YYNGEE. There are 16 residues in the CDR3. CDR3 protein: CASSVTGSGWRETQYF. The CDR3 bases are TGTGCCAGCAGCGTAACGGGAAGCGGGTGGCGGGAGACCCAGTACTTC.

This clone was counted a single time. Other nucleotide sequences in the sample specify the same CDR3. CDR3 region: CASRYSGANVLTF. CDR3 DNA sequence: TGTGCCAGCAGATACTCTGGGGCCAACGTCCTGACTTTC. The rearrangement uses TRBV12-3 or TRBV12-4 and TRBJ2-6; unclear D gene. The CDR3 length is 13 residues. V lost 6 bases, J lost 0 bases, and 3 bases lay in between.

The count of this clone is one. J is TRBJ2-7 and V is TRBV6-5, with a weak D call TRBD1 (5 bases). Germline V gene sequence: CDR1 MNHEY, CDR2 SVGAGI. CDR3 length: 12 residues. The ends were cut back, 8 bases at V and 3 bases at J, with 11 bases in the middle. In nucleotides, the CDR3 is TGTGCCAGCGTCTCCCAGGGCTACGAGCAGTACTTC. Protein product: CASVSQGYEQYF.

CDR3 bases: TGTGCCAGCAGTATCCAGGGGGGATACGAGCAGTACTTC. Translating gives CASSIQGGYEQYF. The chain joins TRBV6-6 to TRBJ2-7; tentatively, D is TRBD1 (7 bases). V was cut by 5 bases and J by 4 bases, with 12 bases left in between. The germline V gene has CDR1 MNHNY and CDR2 SVGAGI (reference sequence). The CDR3 is 13 amino acids.

This sequence joins TRBV28 and TRBJ2-1; D is possibly TRBD2 (5 bases). This CDR3 is 18 amino acids long. Germline CDR1 MDHEN, CDR2 SYDVKM. Trimming left V 6 bases short and J 9 bases short, with 30 bases between. The CDR3 reads CASSPRGLTGTYQTEQFF. For the CDR3, the DNA is TGTGCCAGCAGCCCCCGGGGTTTAACGGGAACTTACCAAACTGAGCAGTTCTTC.

The chain couples TRBV19 to TRBJ1-2, with D perhaps matching TRBD1 (5 bases). Germline V gene lookup returns CDR1 LNHDA and CDR2 SQIVND (reference sequence). V shed 8 bases and J shed 4 bases, with 8 bases lying between them. This CDR3 region has 11 residues. The CDR3 nucleotides read TGTGCCAGTCGCCAGGGCTATGGCTACACCTTC. It encodes CASRQGYGYTF.

This clone has only one observation. The V gene is TRBV5-1, the J gene TRBJ2-3, with D unresolved. Deletions cut 0 bases from V and 3 bases from J, with 8 bases between. CDR3 length: 14 residues. The germline V gene has CDR1 SGHRS and CDR2 YFSETQ. The CDR3 reads CASSLDQITDTQYF. As DNA, the CDR3 is TGCGCCAGCAGCTTGGACCAGATAACAGATACGCAGTATTTT.

This chain uses TRBV10-3 with TRBJ2-7; 9 bases fit TRBD1. CDR1 is ENHRY and CDR2 is SYGVKD in the germline V gene. This CDR3 spans 15 amino acids. The J segment lost 6 bases and the V segment lost 2 bases, leaving 8 bases of the junction unmatched. CDR3 sequence: CAISEQGQGSLEQYF. The CDR3 DNA sequence: TGTGCCATCAGTGAGCAGGGACAGGGTTCCCTCGAGCAGTACTTC.

CDR3 in DNA: TGTGCCAGCAGCGGGACATTCTACGAGCAGTACTTC. It translates to CASSGTFYEQYF. J is TRBJ2-7 and V is TRBV2; a possible D gene is TRBD1 (6 bases). Germline CDR1 SNHLY, CDR2 FYNNEI. V dropped 6 bases and J dropped 3 bases, with 9 bases sitting between them. The CDR3 runs 12 residues.

V gene TRBV3-1 (or the pseudogene TRBV3-2) combines with J gene TRBJ1-2; D is undetermined. Per germline, CDR1 LGHDT and CDR2 YNNKEL (reference sequence). The CDR3 is made up of 17 amino acids. V was trimmed by 3 bases and J by 3 bases, leaving 20 bases between them. The CDR3 loop is CASSQAAGAQRYYGYTF. The CDR3 DNA is TGTGCCAGCAGCCAGGCCGCGGGCGCGCAAAGATACTATGGCTACACCTTC.

CDR3 region: CASSATVAGGPNNEQFF. The CDR3 bases are TGTGCCAGCAGCGCTACAGTAGCGGGGGGGCCCAACAATGAGCAGTTCTTC. V usage is TRBV9 and J usage is TRBJ2-1, with TRBD2 matching over 11 bases. This CDR3 is built from 17 residues. The J segment lost 5 bases and the V segment lost 3 bases, leaving 10 bases of the junction unmatched. Germline CDR1 is SGDLS and CDR2 is YYNGEE.

The V call is TRBV19, the J call TRBJ1-1; D possibly corresponds to TRBD1 (6 bases). CDR3 length: 14 residues. Trimming pared 3 bases from V and 4 bases from J, leaving 12 bases between. CDR1 and CDR2 from the germline V gene are LNHDA and SQIVND (reference sequence). Here the CDR3 reads CASSISGGATEAFF. CDR3 bases: TGTGCCAGTAGTATCTCTGGGGGGGCCACTGAAGCTTTCTTT.

This clone was seen only once. The gene calls are TRBV9 and TRBJ2-2; 8 bases match TRBD2. The length of the CDR3 is 17 residues. Unmatched junction bases numbered 4, after V lost 0 bases and J lost 0 bases. Germline assignment: CDR1 SGDLS and CDR2 YYNGEE. The chain's CDR3 is CASSVAGGTANTGELFF. The CDR3 region has the DNA TGTGCCAGCAGCGTAGCGGGGGGGACGGCGAACACCGGGGAGCTGTTTTTT.

This clone has more than one count but fewer than ten. The V call is TRBV29-1, the J call TRBJ2-2; D unclear. Trimming removed 3 bases from V and 4 bases from J, with 6 bases in between. CDR3 length: 12 amino acids. Per germline, CDR1 SQVTM and CDR2 ANQGSEA. The CDR3 DNA is TGCAGCGTTGACCCGGGCACCGGGGAGCTGTTTTTT. It encodes CSVDPGTGELFF.

V is TRBV28 and J is TRBJ1-2; 8 positions match TRBD1. The CDR3 has 15 residues. V lost 3 bases, J lost 2 bases, and 5 bases stayed unmatched. Germline assignment: CDR1 MDHEN and CDR2 SYDVKM. Here the CDR3 reads CASSFLGQGNYGYTF. CDR3 bases: TGTGCCAGCAGTTTCCTTGGACAGGGAAACTATGGCTACACCTTC.

The CDR3 here is CASSLGQGYEQYF. For the CDR3, the DNA is TGTGCCAGCAGTTTGGGACAGGGGTACGAGCAGTACTTC. The J gene is TRBJ2-7, the V gene TRBV9; TRBD1 matches 10 bases. Germline V gene data show CDR1 as SGDLS and CDR2 as YYNGEE. This CDR3 spans 13 amino acids. J was trimmed by 4 bases and V by 5 bases; bases with no gene match: 3. Using reference TRBV9 and TRBJ2-7 for the parts outside the CDR3, the full variable domain is DSGVTQTPKHLITATGQRVTLRCSPRSGDLSVYWYQQSLDQGLQFLIQYYNGEERAKGNILERFSAQQFPDLHSELNLSSLELGDSALYFCASSLGQGYEQYFGPGTRLTVT.

The chain uses TRBV3-1 (or the pseudogene TRBV3-2) and TRBJ1-4, with 7 nucleotides matching TRBD1. The CDR3 has 13 residues. Germline V CDR1 and CDR2: LGHDT, YNNKEL (reference sequence). The trim removed 2 bases at V and 7 bases at J, leaving 1 base unmatched. CDR3 residues: CASSQQGGEKLFF. As DNA, the CDR3 is TGTGCCAGCAGCCAACAGGGGGGTGAAAAACTGTTTTTT.